This T cell receptor beta chain was recovered during a study of Ad26.COV2.S vaccination and SARS-CoV-2 variants. Background on the study: The authors gave Ad26.COV2.S intramuscularly, either once or twice 56 days apart. The study, taken as a whole, reports: Non-spike TCR breadth showed similarity between vaccine and placebo recipients. Vaccinees showed greater spike-specific TCR breadth than placebo recipients.

Specified treatment: 15 to 20 received Ad26.COV2.S at low or high dose, single or two shots; several received placebo; per-sample allocation not given. Collection of the samples took place on day 63 after the first injection of vaccine or placebo. This adult donor, from Boston, was 18-55 years old. TCRdb keeps only in-frame clones here, not all; method: immunoSEQ multiplex PCR. The data contain approximately 410,000 clones, about 90% of them seen just once; the ten biggest clones take up around 1.8%. Turning to this clone: Its antigen is not identified.

V lost 5 bases, J lost 2 bases, and 1 base lay in between. CDR3 length: 11 residues. Per germline, CDR1 ENHRY and CDR2 SYGVKD. The chain employs TRBV10-3 and TRBJ2-1; no reliable D call. The sample in question was peripheral blood, obtained in a trial of Ad26.COV2.S vaccine versus placebo. This TCR was sampled from a person aged 18-60 years who received the Ad26.COV2.S COVID-19 vaccine or a placebo. CDR3 coding DNA: TGTGCCATCAGTACCTACAATGAGCAGTTCTTC. This gives the protein CAISTYNEQFF.